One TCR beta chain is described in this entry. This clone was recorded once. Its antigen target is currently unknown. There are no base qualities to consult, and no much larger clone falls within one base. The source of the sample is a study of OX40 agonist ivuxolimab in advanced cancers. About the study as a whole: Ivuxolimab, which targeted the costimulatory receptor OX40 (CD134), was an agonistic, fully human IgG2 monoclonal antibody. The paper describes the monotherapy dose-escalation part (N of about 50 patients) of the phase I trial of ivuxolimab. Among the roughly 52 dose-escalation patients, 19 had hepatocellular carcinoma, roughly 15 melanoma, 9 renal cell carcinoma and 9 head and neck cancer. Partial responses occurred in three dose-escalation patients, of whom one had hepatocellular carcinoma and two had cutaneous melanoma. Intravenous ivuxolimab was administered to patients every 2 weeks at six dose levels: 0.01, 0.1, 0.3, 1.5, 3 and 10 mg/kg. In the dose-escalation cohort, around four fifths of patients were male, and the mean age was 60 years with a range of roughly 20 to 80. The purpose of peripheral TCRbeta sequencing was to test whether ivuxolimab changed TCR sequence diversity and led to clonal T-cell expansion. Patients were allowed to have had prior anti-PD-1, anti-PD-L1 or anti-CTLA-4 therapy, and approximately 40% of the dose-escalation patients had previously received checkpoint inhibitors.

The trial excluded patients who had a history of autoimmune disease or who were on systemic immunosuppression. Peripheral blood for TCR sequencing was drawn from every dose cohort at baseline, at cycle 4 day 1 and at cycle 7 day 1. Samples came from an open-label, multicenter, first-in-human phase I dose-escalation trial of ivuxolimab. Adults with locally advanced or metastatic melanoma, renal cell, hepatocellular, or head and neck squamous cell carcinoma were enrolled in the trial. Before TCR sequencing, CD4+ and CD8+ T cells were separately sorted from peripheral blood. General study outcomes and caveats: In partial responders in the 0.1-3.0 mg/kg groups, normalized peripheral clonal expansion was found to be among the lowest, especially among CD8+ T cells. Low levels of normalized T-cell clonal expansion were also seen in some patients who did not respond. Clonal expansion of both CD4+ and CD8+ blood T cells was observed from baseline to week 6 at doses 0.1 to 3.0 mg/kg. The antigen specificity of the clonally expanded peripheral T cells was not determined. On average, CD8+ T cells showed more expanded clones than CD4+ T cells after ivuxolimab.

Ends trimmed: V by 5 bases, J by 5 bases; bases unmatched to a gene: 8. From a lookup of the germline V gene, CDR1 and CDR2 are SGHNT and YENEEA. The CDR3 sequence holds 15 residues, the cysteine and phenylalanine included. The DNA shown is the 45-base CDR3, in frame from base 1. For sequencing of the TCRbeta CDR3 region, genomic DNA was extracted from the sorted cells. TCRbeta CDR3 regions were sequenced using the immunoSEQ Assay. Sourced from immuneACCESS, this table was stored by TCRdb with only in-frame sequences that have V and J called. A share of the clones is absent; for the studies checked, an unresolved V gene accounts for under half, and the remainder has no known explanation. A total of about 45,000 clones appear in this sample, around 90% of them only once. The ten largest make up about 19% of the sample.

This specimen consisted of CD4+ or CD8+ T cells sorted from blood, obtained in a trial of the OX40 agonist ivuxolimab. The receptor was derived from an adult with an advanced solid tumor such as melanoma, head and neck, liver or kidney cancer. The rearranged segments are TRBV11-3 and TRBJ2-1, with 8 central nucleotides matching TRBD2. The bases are TGTGCCAGCAGCATGGGACTAGGAAACAACAATGAGCAGTTCTTC. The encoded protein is CASSMGLGNNNEQFF.